One and the same sample provided the 27 T cell receptor beta chains below, sequenced in a study of blood T cell repertoires in COVID-19. Produced via immunoSEQ multiplex PCR; TCRdb's table is partial and in-frame only. Of roughly 230,000 clones in the sample, under 90% were seen once. Sequenced: peripheral blood. These receptors came from a woman older than 75 with COVID-19, enrolled during active disease.

This clone was seen only a few times. This chain joins TRBV18 and TRBJ1-6, with 8 bases lining up with TRBD1. V lost 3 bases and J lost 9; bases outside the gene matches: 4. Germline CDR1 is KGHSH and CDR2 is LQKENI. The CDR3 has 14 residues. This chain's CDR3 is CASSPGQVISPLHF. CDR3 DNA: TGTGCCAGCTCACCGGGACAGGTGATTTCACCCCTCCACTTT.

This clone occurred a few times. This sequence joins TRBV19 and TRBJ2-5; 13 bases align to TRBD2. CDR3 length: 16 amino acids. J lost 4 bases, V lost 5 bases, and 7 bases had no gene match. Per the germline V gene, CDR1 is LNHDA and CDR2 is SQIVND (reference sequence). In DNA, the CDR3 is TGTGCCAGTAGTCACCGACTAGCGGGGGGTGGAGAGACCCAGTACTTC. Amino acids: CASSHRLAGGGETQYF.

This clone has a single count. The sample contains more than one DNA sequence encoding this CDR3. This chain connects TRBV6-5 to TRBJ2-7; the D gene is possibly TRBD1 (5 bases). The V and J ends lost 0 bases and 4 bases respectively, with 7 bases between them. This CDR3 has 13 amino acids. Germline V gives CDR1 MNHEY, CDR2 SVGAGI. Here the CDR3 DNA reads TGTGCCAGCAGTTACTCGCAGGGTTACGAGCAGTACTTC. The encoded protein is CASSYSQGYEQYF.

The V gene is TRBV15, the J gene TRBJ2-1, with 8 bases lining up with TRBD2. This CDR3 has 16 residues. V lost 0 bases and J lost 6; bases outside the gene matches: 7. Germline values: CDR1 LNHNV, CDR2 YYDKDF (reference sequence). The CDR3 protein is CATSRDRGGRSNEQFF. DNA for the CDR3: TGTGCCACCAGCAGAGATCGGGGGGGCCGAAGCAATGAGCAGTTCTTC.

There are a few counts of this clone. The genes are TRBV11-3 and TRBJ2-3; a weak D match, TRBD2 (6 bases). CDR1 and CDR2 (germline): SGHNT, YENEEA. With 6 bases removed from V and 0 bases from J, the gap between germline ends came to 13 bases. The CDR3 consists of 15 residues. The CDR3 is CASSRGSPSTDTQYF. The CDR3 DNA sequence: TGTGCCAGCAGTCGGGGGTCCCCGAGCACAGATACGCAGTATTTT. The whole variable domain, remainder taken from reference TRBV11-3 and TRBJ2-3, is EAGVVQSPRYKIIEKKQPVAFWCNPISGHNTLYWYLQNLGQGPELLIRYENEEAVDDSQLPKDRFSAERLKGVDSTLKIQPAELGDSAVYLCASSRGSPSTDTQYFGPGTRLTVL.

The chain is built from TRBV7-2 and TRBJ2-2; no clear D gene. Germline-derived CDR1 and CDR2 are SGHTA and FQGNSA. Trimming removed 1 base from V and 7 bases from J, with 4 bases in between. The CDR3 runs to 12 residues. CDR3 sequence: CASSLDIGELFF. CDR3 in DNA: TGTGCCAGCAGCTTAGATATCGGGGAGCTGTTTTTT.

The gene calls are TRBV11-3 and TRBJ2-5, with a possible D match to TRBD2 (7 bases). CDR3 length: 15 residues. V was shortened by 0 bases and J by 5 bases, with 13 bases between the two germline ends. CDR1 is SGHNT and CDR2 is YENEEA in the germline V gene. Written as DNA, the CDR3 is TGTGCCAGCAGCTTAGAGGGGGCGGGGGAGGAGACCCAGTACTTC. This translates into CASSLEGAGEETQYF.

V usage is TRBV7-2 and J usage is TRBJ2-7, with 10 bases aligning to TRBD1. V lost 3 bases and J lost 6; bases outside the gene matches: 8. The CDR3 has 15 residues. Per germline, CDR1 SGHTA and CDR2 FQGNSA. The CDR3 bases are TGTGCCAGCAGCTTGCGGGGACAGGGGACCGGCGAGCAGTACTTC. Protein sequence: CASSLRGQGTGEQYF.

The sample holds a few counts of this clone. J is TRBJ1-1 and V is TRBV19; 8 bases are a match to TRBD1. The CDR3 totals 15 residues. CDR1 and CDR2 (germline): LNHDA, SQIVND (reference sequence). Trimming removed 4 bases from V and 0 bases from J; junction bases left unmatched: 4. CDR3 nucleotides: TGTGCCAGTAGTACCGGGACAGGTTTGAACACTGAAGCTTTCTTT. It specifies CASSTGTGLNTEAFF.

The chain recombines TRBV30 with TRBJ1-5, with D unclear. The CDR3 is 13 residues long. V was pared by 2 bases and J by 4 bases, with 9 bases between. The germline gives CDR1 GTSNPN, CDR2 SVGIG (reference sequence). CDR3 loop: CAWSPSYNQPQHF. In DNA, the CDR3 is TGTGCCTGGAGTCCCTCCTATAATCAGCCCCAGCATTTT.

This rearrangement joins TRBV6-5 to TRBJ1-4; D is unclear. V shed 5 bases and J shed 10 bases, with 14 bases lying between them. The CDR3 is 13 residues long. Germline CDR1 reads MNHEY; CDR2 reads SVGAGI. The DNA for the CDR3 is TGTGCCAGCAGTCCGGGTTTGCCGGGAAAACTGTTTTTT. Encoded protein: CASSPGLPGKLFF.

This chain uses TRBV18 with TRBJ2-3; 8 positions agree with TRBD2. CDR1 is KGHSH and CDR2 is LQKENI in the germline V gene. Trimming took 3 bases from V and 1 from J; bases not matched to a gene: 3. The CDR3 is 15 amino acids. CDR3 DNA: TGTGCCAGCTCACCGGGGCGGGGGGGCACAGATACGCAGTATTTT. Its protein is CASSPGRGGTDTQYF.

This sequence joins TRBV5-5 and TRBJ1-1, with TRBD1 matching over 7 bases. With V trimmed by 0 bases and J by 3 bases, 5 bases remained unmatched. The CDR3 has 15 amino acids. Germline loops: CDR1 SGHKS, CDR2 YYEKEE (reference sequence). CDR3 sequence reads: CASSLAWGTDTEAFF. CDR3 in DNA: TGTGCCAGCAGCTTGGCCTGGGGGACAGACACTGAAGCTTTCTTT.

The CDR3 reads CASSFPLSNQPQHF. CDR3 DNA: TGTGCCAGCAGTTTCCCCCTTAGCAATCAGCCCCAGCATTTT. This chain connects TRBV28 to TRBJ1-5; D uncertain. This CDR3 region has 14 residues. The ends were cut back, 3 bases at V and 0 bases at J, with 6 bases in the middle. CDR1 is MDHEN and CDR2 is SYDVKM in the germline V gene.

The chain recombines TRBV19 with TRBJ2-2; D is possibly TRBD2 (7 bases). Trimming stripped 7 bases from V and 5 bases from J, with 20 bases between. The CDR3 sequence is 16 residues long. Germline CDR1 reads LNHDA; CDR2 reads SQIVND (reference sequence). The CDR3 loop reads CASTGGAGRFTGELFF. CDR3 in DNA: TGTGCCAGTACTGGGGGGGCCGGGAGATTTACCGGGGAGCTGTTTTTT.

The V and J genes are TRBV16 and TRBJ2-1; a weak D match, TRBD1 (7 bases). In germline, CDR1 is KGHSY, CDR2 FQNENV. Trimming took off 0 bases at V and 4 bases at J, with 10 bases between the two ends. The CDR3 loop spans 15 amino acids. The CDR3 nucleotides read TGTGCCAGCAGCCAATCCGCGGGACAGTACAATGAGCAGTTCTTC. Protein sequence: CASSQSAGQYNEQFF.

V gene TRBV2 combines with J gene TRBJ2-7, with 10 bases aligning to TRBD1. The length of the CDR3 is 15 residues. The germline V gene has CDR1 SNHLY and CDR2 FYNNEI. Trimming took 6 bases from V and 4 from J; bases not matched to a gene: 9. The CDR3 spells CASRTGGKLGYEQYF. In nucleotides, the CDR3 is TGTGCCAGCAGGACAGGGGGCAAACTCGGATACGAGCAGTACTTC.

The rearrangement links TRBV6-5 to TRBJ2-3, with 8 bases fitting TRBD2. From germline, CDR1 is MNHEY and CDR2 SVGAGI. V lost 4 bases and J lost 2; bases outside the gene matches: 8. The CDR3 extends over 16 amino acids. CDR3 DNA sequence: TGTGCCAGCAGTTTTAGGGGACTAGTGACCACAGATACGCAGTATTTT. Translating it yields CASSFRGLVTTDTQYF.

The chain carries TRBV7-2 and TRBJ1-1; TRBD1 is a possible D gene (6 bases). The CDR3 extends over 16 amino acids. Trimming left V 6 bases short and J 1 base short, with 18 bases between. CDR1 and CDR2 from the germline V gene are SGHTA and FQGNSA. The CDR3 DNA sequence: TGTGCCAGCAGAAATCCAGGGGTAGGGTGGAACACTGAAGCTTTCTTT. Amino acids: CASRNPGVGWNTEAFF.

The gene calls are TRBV4-1 and TRBJ1-4; 9 bases are shared with TRBD1. CDR1 is MGHRA and CDR2 is YSYEKL in the germline V gene. There are 15 residues in the CDR3. Trimming at V came to 5 bases and at J to 11 bases, leaving 12 bases not matched to a gene. CDR3 region: CASSSPGTGIEKLFF. CDR3 nucleotide sequence: TGCGCCAGCAGCTCCCCCGGGACAGGGATCGAGAAACTGTTTTTT.

The genes are TRBV9 and TRBJ2-1; D may be TRBD2 (5 bases). This CDR3 is built from 14 residues. Germline V gene lookup returns CDR1 SGDLS and CDR2 YYNGEE. Trimming took 0 bases from V and 7 from J, leaving 11 bases between them. The CDR3 loop reads CASSVAISVNEQFF. The DNA of the CDR3 is TGTGCCAGCAGCGTAGCAATTAGCGTTAATGAGCAGTTCTTC. Together with reference TRBV9 and TRBJ2-1, the CDR3 gives the full variable domain: DSGVTQTPKHLITATGQRVTLRCSPRSGDLSVYWYQQSLDQGLQFLIQYYNGEERAKGNILERFSAQQFPDLHSELNLSSLELGDSALYFCASSVAISVNEQFFGPGTRLTVL.

The rearrangement joins TRBV30 to TRBJ2-1, with a tentative D call TRBD1 (6 bases). CDR1 GTSNPN and CDR2 SVGIG come from the germline V gene (reference sequence). The CDR3 length is 14 residues. Trimming shortened V by 2 bases and J by 3 bases, and 11 bases separated the two germline ends. CDR3 DNA sequence: TGTGCCTGGAGTAGGGGGACGGACTACAATGAGCAGTTCTTC. Its translation is CAWSRGTDYNEQFF.

This chain links TRBV11-3 with TRBJ2-1; 8 bases are shared with TRBD2. Germline V gives CDR1 SGHNT, CDR2 YENEEA. V dropped 3 bases and J dropped 0; count of bases not matched to a gene: 4. This CDR3 is 16 amino acids long. In nucleotides, the CDR3 is TGTGCCAGCAGCTTCGCGGGGGGAGACTCCTACAATGAGCAGTTCTTC. It specifies CASSFAGGDSYNEQFF.

This chain uses TRBV5-5 with TRBJ1-2; tentative D call: TRBD1 (5 bases). The CDR3 has 15 residues. The germline V gene encodes CDR1 SGHKS and CDR2 YYEKEE (reference sequence). The V and J ends lost 3 bases and 0 bases respectively, with 12 bases between them. CDR3 loop: CASSWNRRANYGYTF. The CDR3 region has the DNA TGTGCCAGCAGCTGGAACAGGAGGGCTAACTATGGCTACACCTTC.

The chain joins TRBV19 to TRBJ1-2; no firm D call. V dropped 3 bases and J dropped 10 bases, with 9 bases sitting between them. Germline V lookup: CDR1 LNHDA, CDR2 SQIVND (reference sequence). The CDR3 covers 11 residues. The CDR3 loop is CASSIRGVYTF. CDR3 bases: TGTGCCAGTAGTATTCGGGGTGTCTACACCTTC. Full variable domain (remainder filled in from reference TRBV19 and TRBJ1-2): DGGITQSPKYLFRKEGQNVTLSCEQNLNHDAMYWYRQDPGQGLRLIYYSQIVNDFQKGDIAEGYSVSREKKESFPLTVTSAQKNPTAFYLCASSIRGVYTFGSGTRLTVV.

V usage is TRBV10-3 and J usage is TRBJ1-2; 9 bases align to TRBD1. The germline V gene has CDR1 ENHRY and CDR2 SYGVKD. The CDR3 is made up of 15 amino acids. Germline trimming cut 5 bases from V and 2 bases from J; bases unmatched to any gene: 6. CDR3 nucleotides: TGTGCCATCAGTACTCCGGGACAGGGAAACTATGGCTACACCTTC. Protein sequence: CAISTPGQGNYGYTF.

The CDR3 sequence is CASSSQGGSTEAFF. The DNA for the CDR3 is TGTGCCAGCAGTTCACAGGGGGGGTCCACTGAAGCTTTCTTT. The V gene is TRBV28, the J gene TRBJ1-1; 8 bases are a match to TRBD1. Trimming cost V 4 bases and J 4 bases; bases outside gene matches: 5. Germline V gene sequence: CDR1 MDHEN, CDR2 SYDVKM. The CDR3 is 14 amino acids. Drawing the rest from reference TRBV28 and TRBJ1-1, the complete variable domain is DVKVTQSSRYLVKRTGEKVFLECVQDMDHENMFWYRQDPGLGLRLIYFSYDVKMKEKGDIPEGYSVSREKKERFSLILESASTNQTSMYLCASSSQGGSTEAFFGQGTRLTVV.